The 10 T cell receptor beta chains below all came from one sample that was sequenced in a study of T cells expressing NK-cell markers. TCRdb reprocessed the 5' RACE reads, with one entry per CDR3 protein and no DNA. Here the sample table reports 400,000 to 500,000 distinct CDR3 sequences. Source material: blood T cells: a sorted CD56 or NKG2C T cell subset, CD4+ or CD8+ T cells, or bulk PBMC T cells (not recorded which). The receptors shown here come from a woman between 18 and 69 years old in good health.

This CDR3 reads CASRGGGLAEAFF. J is TRBJ1-1 and V is TRBV2; TCRdb's D gene call, TRBD1, goes unchecked for lack of DNA. Germline V gene data show CDR1 as SNHLY and CDR2 as FYNNEI. The CDR3 runs 13 residues.

The chain joins TRBV12-3 or TRBV12-4 to TRBJ2-1; TCRdb names TRBD1, which stays unverified in the absence of DNA. The CDR3 has 12 amino acids. This chain's CDR3 is CASSLGQVGTHF.

This chain's CDR3 is CASSQVDPQYTGELFF. The V gene is TRBV4-1, the J gene TRBJ2-2; lacking DNA, the TRBD2 call made by TCRdb goes unchecked. The CDR3 spans 16 residues. From germline, CDR1 is MGHRA and CDR2 YSYEKL.

This chain joins TRBV21-1 and TRBJ2-2; absent DNA, TCRdb's TRBD2 call cannot be checked. TRBV21-1 is annotated as a pseudogene. The CDR3 contains 16 residues. CDR3 sequence: CASNGLAGAYTGELFF.

V usage is TRBV6-1 and J usage is TRBJ2-1. The CDR3 runs to 16 residues. Germline V lookup: CDR1 MNHNS, CDR2 SASEGT. CDR3 region: CASSRTGQGAYNEQFF.

This chain connects TRBV19 to TRBJ2-6. The length of the CDR3 is 15 residues. Germline V gene sequence: CDR1 LNHDA, CDR2 SQIVND (reference sequence). This CDR3 is CASSIWPKGANVLTF.

The chain recombines TRBV18 with TRBJ2-3. CDR1 and CDR2 (germline): KGHSH, LQKENI. The CDR3 covers 15 residues. The CDR3 reads CASSPKEGSTDTQYF. Based on the CDR3 plus reference TRBV18 and TRBJ2-3, the full variable domain is NAGVMQNPRHLVRRRGQEARLRCSPMKGHSHVYWYRQLPEEGLKFMVYLQKENIIDESGMPKERFSAEFPKEGPSILRIQQVVRGDSAAYFCASSPKEGSTDTQYFGPGTRLTVL.

The chain recombines TRBV20-1 with TRBJ2-7; TCRdb lists TRBD2, though no DNA is available to test this call. The CDR3 spans 15 residues. Germline V CDR1 and CDR2: DFQATT, SNEGSKA (reference sequence). The CDR3 here is CSAREGTDLIYEQYF.

The rearrangement links TRBV23-1 to TRBJ2-3; TCRdb selects TRBD2, and the lack of DNA leaves this call unchecked. TRBV23-1 is identified as an open reading frame with a role that is uncertain. This CDR3 region has 15 residues. This CDR3 is CASRSEARGADTQYF.

The CDR3 is CSFYGNPSTDTQYF. The genes are TRBV29-1 and TRBJ2-3. CDR3 length: 14 amino acids. The germline CDR1 and CDR2 sequences are SQVTM and ANQGSEA.